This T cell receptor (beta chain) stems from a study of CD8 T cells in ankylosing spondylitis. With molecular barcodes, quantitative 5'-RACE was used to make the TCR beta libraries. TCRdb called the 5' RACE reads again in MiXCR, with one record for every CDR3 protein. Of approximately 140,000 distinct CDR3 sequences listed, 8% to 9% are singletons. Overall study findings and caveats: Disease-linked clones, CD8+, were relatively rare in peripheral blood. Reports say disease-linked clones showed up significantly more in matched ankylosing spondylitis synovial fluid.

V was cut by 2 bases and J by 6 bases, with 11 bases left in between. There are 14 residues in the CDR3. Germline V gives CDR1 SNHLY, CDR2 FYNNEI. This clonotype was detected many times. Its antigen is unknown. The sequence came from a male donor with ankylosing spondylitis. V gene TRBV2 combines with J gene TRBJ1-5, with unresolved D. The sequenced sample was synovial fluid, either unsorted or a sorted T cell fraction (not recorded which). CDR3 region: CASSESIVSQPQHF. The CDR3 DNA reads TGTGCCAGCAGTGAAAGTATAGTCAGTCAGCCCCAGCATTTT.